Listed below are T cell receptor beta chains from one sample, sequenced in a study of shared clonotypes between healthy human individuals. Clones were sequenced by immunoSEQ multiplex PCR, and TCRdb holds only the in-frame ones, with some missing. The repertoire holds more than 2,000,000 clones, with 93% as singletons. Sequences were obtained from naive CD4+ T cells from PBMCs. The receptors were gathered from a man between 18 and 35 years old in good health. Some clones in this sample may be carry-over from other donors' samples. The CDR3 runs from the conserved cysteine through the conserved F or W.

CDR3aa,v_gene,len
CASSARSPSTEAFF,TRBV9,14
CASSLAREAYNEQFF,TRBV9,15
CASSSIPVGDIYGYTF,TRBV5-6,16
CASNRGATDTQYF,TRBV28,13
CASRPYVSGNTIYF,TRBV5-1,14
CASTPNGSGGETQYF,TRBV2,15
CASSSGLAADTQYF,TRBV11-3,14
CASSPPGAGANVLTF,TRBV28,15
CASSREQGINQPQHF,TRBV18,15
CASSVQGARGSTDTQYF,TRBV9,17
CASSFPGLAGVAGELFF,TRBV28,17
CASSLVVTGELFF,TRBV5-1,13
CASSGMGQGGGEQYF,TRBV7-2,15
CAISEFSGDYGYTF,TRBV10-3,14
CASSFAGGPGNEQFF,TRBV5-4,15
CASTARGGQPQHF,TRBV6-5,13
CASSQDWAARGYTF,TRBV4-1,14
CASSSDGGGTDTQYF,TRBV5-4,15
CASSTVGTPNYGYTF,TRBV6-1,15
CASSLATYSTEAFF,TRBV11-2,14
CASSPWGGPQNIQYF,TRBV7-2,15
CASSGGTRGEENIQYF,TRBV13,16
CASSGRVVGSGTEAFF,TRBV5-1,16
CASSEGLAGMTQYF,TRBV6-1,14
CASRPNLFLTQYF,TRBV28,13
CASSLLQVKGAEAFF,TRBV5-4,15
CATQFSSYEQYF,TRBV28,12
CANGLGKDEQFF,TRBV9,12
CAWRPRLVLADTQYF,TRBV30,15